The TCR beta chain described here comes from a study of T-cell memory formation after mild COVID-19. This clonotype was seen a handful of times. The CDR3 has 14 amino acids. The V gene's germline CDR1 is LNHNV and CDR2 YYDKDF (reference sequence). V lost 1 base, J lost 9 bases, and 13 bases lay in between. TCRdb passed the 5' RACE reads through MiXCR, listing each CDR3 protein once. The data hold under 200,000 distinct CDR3 sequences, with about an eighth observed a single time. The sequence came from a man younger than 35 who had mild COVID-19 (a few samples of this study predate the infection). Cell type and time point are not known. The chain joins TRBV15 to TRBJ2-1; perhaps TRBD2 as D (5 bases). The sequenced sample was PBMCs or a T cell subset sorted from them (not recorded which). CDR3 protein: CATSRAIAGGEQFF. In DNA form, the CDR3 reads TGTGCCACCAGCAGAGCCATCGCGGGCGGTGAGCAGTTCTTC.